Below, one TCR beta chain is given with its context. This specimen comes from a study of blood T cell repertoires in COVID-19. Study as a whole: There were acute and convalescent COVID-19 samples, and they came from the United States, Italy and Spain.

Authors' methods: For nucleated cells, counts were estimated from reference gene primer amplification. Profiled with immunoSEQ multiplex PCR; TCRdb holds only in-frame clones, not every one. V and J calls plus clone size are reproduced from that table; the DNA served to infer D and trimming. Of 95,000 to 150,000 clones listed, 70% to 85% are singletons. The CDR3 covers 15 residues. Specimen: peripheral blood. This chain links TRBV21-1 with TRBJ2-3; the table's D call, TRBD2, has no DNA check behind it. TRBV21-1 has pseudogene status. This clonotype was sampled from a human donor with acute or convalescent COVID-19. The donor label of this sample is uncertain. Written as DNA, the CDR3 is TGTGCCAGCAGCGGTCGACTAGCGGGCACAGATACGCAGTATTTT. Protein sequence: CASSGRLAGTDTQYF.